Below, 25 T cell receptor beta chains from the same sample are listed, as sequenced in a study of cytomegalovirus exposure and HLA in healthy donors. PCR primers comprised 60 Vbeta and 13 Jbeta primers. Using immunoSEQ multiplex PCR, the repertoire was profiled, and TCRdb retains in-frame clones only, with some absent. The sample includes about 73,000 clones, 65% to 80% seen only once; the top ten take around 12%. Sequences were obtained from PBMCs. Receptor source: a man aged 70-80 years in good health and CMV-seronegative.

The chain joins TRBV19 to TRBJ2-2; 14 bases align to TRBD2. Germline CDR1 is LNHDA and CDR2 is SQIVND (reference sequence). Losses at the gene ends were 10 bases for V and 1 base for J; bases not matched to a gene: 5. The CDR3 contains 16 residues. CDR3 sequence reads: CATSGLAGENTGELFF. In nucleotides, the CDR3 is TGTGCCACCTCGGGACTAGCGGGGGAGAACACCGGGGAGCTGTTTTTT.

The V call is TRBV18, the J call TRBJ2-3; 12 bases line up with TRBD1. The CDR3 is 17 amino acids. With 3 bases clipped from V and 0 bases from J, the junction kept 4 bases outside the gene matches. The V gene's germline CDR1 is KGHSH and CDR2 LQKENI. The CDR3 coding sequence is TGTGCCAGCTCACCTCCGGGACAGGGGGCCAGCACAGATACGCAGTATTTT. Amino acids: CASSPPGQGASTDTQYF.

This clone was seen a single time. V usage is TRBV10-1 and J usage is TRBJ2-3, with no clear D. The V end was cut by 6 bases, the J end by 0 bases, with 4 bases between. The CDR3 consists of 12 residues. CDR1 WNHNN and CDR2 SYGVQD come from the germline V gene (reference sequence). CDR3 DNA sequence: TGCGCCAGCAGCTTTAGCACAGATACGCAGTATTTT. Translation: CASSFSTDTQYF.

The chain has TRBV14 and TRBJ2-7; 7 bases map to TRBD1. Germline CDR1 is SGHDN and CDR2 is FVKESK. V lost 4 bases and J lost 3; bases outside the gene matches: 9. There are 15 residues in the CDR3. For the CDR3, the DNA is TGTGCCAGCAGCCCGTGGACAGGATGGATCTACGAGCAGTACTTC. It encodes CASSPWTGWIYEQYF.

The rearrangement joins TRBV30 to TRBJ2-7; the match to TRBD2 covers 16 bases. There are 15 residues in the CDR3. J lost 3 bases, V lost 3 bases, and 2 bases had no gene match. CDR1 GTSNPN and CDR2 SVGIG come from the germline V gene (reference sequence). CDR3 sequence: CAWSGTSGGDYEQYF. CDR3 coding DNA: TGTGCCTGGAGCGGGACTAGCGGGGGGGACTACGAGCAGTACTTC.

The rearrangement joins TRBV30 to TRBJ2-7; TRBD2 matches 8 bases. V was clipped by 0 bases and J by 0 bases; unmatched bases: 7. CDR1 and CDR2 (germline): GTSNPN, SVGIG (reference sequence). The CDR3 runs to 16 residues. CDR3 nucleotides: TGTGCCTGGAGTGTTTTCGGGAGGGAGGGCTCCTACGAGCAGTACTTC. Translating it yields CAWSVFGREGSYEQYF.

The rearrangement joins TRBV5-1 to TRBJ1-1, with 8 bases lining up with TRBD1. Unmatched junction bases numbered 9, after V lost 5 bases and J lost 0 bases. The germline V gene has CDR1 SGHRS and CDR2 YFSETQ. This CDR3 has 16 amino acids. The CDR3: CASSIIAGGVNTEAFF. CDR3 bases: TGCGCCAGCAGTATAATCGCAGGGGGCGTGAACACTGAAGCTTTCTTT.

The V gene is TRBV30, the J gene TRBJ2-5, with 11 bases matching TRBD2. Germline CDR1 is GTSNPN and CDR2 is SVGIG (reference sequence). This CDR3 comprises 14 residues. V trimming: 3 bases; J trimming: 4 bases; junction bases outside the gene matches: 4. The CDR3 here is CAWSRGTSGETQYF. The CDR3 coding sequence is TGTGCCTGGAGCCGCGGGACTAGCGGAGAGACCCAGTACTTC.

The chain carries TRBV28 and TRBJ2-1, with 11 nucleotides matching TRBD1. Looked up from germline, CDR1 is MDHEN and CDR2 is SYDVKM. CDR3 length: 16 residues. V was pared by 5 bases and J by 3 bases, with 6 bases of the junction left unmatched. CDR3 amino acids: CASSPPGQGVYNEQFF. The DNA for the CDR3 is TGTGCCAGCAGTCCCCCGGGACAGGGGGTCTACAATGAGCAGTTCTTC.

V and J are TRBV2 and TRBJ2-5; D gene unclear. V was cut by 5 bases and J by 4 bases, with 11 bases left in between. There are 13 residues in the CDR3. Germline V gives CDR1 SNHLY, CDR2 FYNNEI. CDR3 DNA sequence: TGTGCCAGCAGTCCCCCCAGAAGAGAGACCCAGTACTTC. Translation: CASSPPRRETQYF.

CDR3 in DNA: TGTGCCAGCAGCGGGGGGGGGCGGCAAGAGACCCAGTACTTC. Encoded protein: CASSGGGRQETQYF. This rearrangement joins TRBV28 to TRBJ2-5; 8 positions agree with TRBD2. This CDR3 spans 14 amino acids. Trimming at V came to 6 bases and at J to 2 bases, leaving 5 bases not matched to a gene. CDR1 MDHEN and CDR2 SYDVKM come from the germline V gene.

This chain connects TRBV7-2 to TRBJ1-2, with 7 positions matching TRBD1. The V and J ends lost 3 bases and 8 bases, in that order; junction bases with no gene match: 6. The CDR3 has 13 residues. Per the germline V gene, CDR1 is SGHTA and CDR2 is FQGNSA. CDR3 nucleotides: TGTGCCAGCAGCTTGGGCAGGGGGTTGGGCTACACCTTC. This encodes CASSLGRGLGYTF.

The genes are TRBV10-2 and TRBJ1-5; a possible D gene is TRBD1 (5 bases). V lost 0 bases and J lost 6, with 18 bases in between. CDR1 is WSHSY, CDR2 SAAADI, per germline. This CDR3 spans 17 amino acids. This CDR3 is CASSESRAGAKVQPQHF. Written as DNA, the CDR3 is TGCGCCAGCAGTGAGTCCCGGGCTGGGGCGAAAGTTCAGCCCCAGCATTTT.

The V call is TRBV7-6, the J call TRBJ2-6; a weak D match, TRBD2 (5 bases). Germline loops: CDR1 SGHVS, CDR2 FNYEAQ. The CDR3 length is 15 residues. The V and J ends lost 5 bases and 1 base respectively, with 9 bases between them. The CDR3: CASSQAASGANVLTF. The CDR3 DNA sequence: TGTGCCAGCAGCCAAGCGGCGTCTGGGGCCAACGTCCTGACTTTC.

This chain links TRBV5-1 with TRBJ2-2; D is perhaps TRBD1 (8 bases). The CDR3 is made up of 14 amino acids. Trimming stripped 4 bases from V and 6 bases from J, with 13 bases between. Per germline, CDR1 SGHRS and CDR2 YFSETQ. The CDR3 region is CASSLQGGPGELFF. Here the CDR3 DNA reads TGCGCCAGCAGCCTACAGGGGGGGCCCGGGGAGCTGTTTTTT.

The chain uses TRBV28 and TRBJ1-2, with D uncertain. The germline V gene has CDR1 MDHEN and CDR2 SYDVKM. This CDR3 is 12 amino acids long. Trimming removed 4 bases at V and 0 bases at J, with 3 bases between. CDR3 region: CASSYTNYGYTF. CDR3 DNA: TGTGCCAGCAGTTACACTAACTATGGCTACACCTTC.

The chain joins TRBV30 to TRBJ2-1; no firm D call. Germline-derived CDR1 and CDR2 are GTSNPN and SVGIG (reference sequence). V was pared by 1 base and J by 6 bases, with 16 bases between. The CDR3 contains 15 residues. CDR3 coding DNA: TGTGCCTGGAGTGCCACACATAGCCGGGTCAATGAGCAGTTCTTC. Encoded protein: CAWSATHSRVNEQFF.

The V and J genes are TRBV6-4 and TRBJ1-1; D not resolved. CDR1 and CDR2 from the germline V gene are MRHNA and SNTAGT. The CDR3 spans 15 residues. V shed 5 bases and J shed 1 base, with 14 bases lying between them. The CDR3 coding sequence is TGTGCCAGCAGTTCAAGTCCGGCGGGGAACACTGAAGCTTTCTTT. Its translation: CASSSSPAGNTEAFF.

This rearrangement joins TRBV18 to TRBJ2-1; no reliable D call. Looked up from germline, CDR1 is KGHSH and CDR2 is LQKENI. V lost 0 bases and J lost 0, with 9 bases in between. The length of the CDR3 is 16 residues. Written as DNA, the CDR3 is TGTGCCAGCTCACCACCGTCCACCTACTCCTACAATGAGCAGTTCTTC. It encodes CASSPPSTYSYNEQFF. The full variable domain, completed using reference TRBV18 and TRBJ2-1, is NAGVMQNPRHLVRRRGQEARLRCSPMKGHSHVYWYRQLPEEGLKFMVYLQKENIIDESGMPKERFSAEFPKEGPSILRIQQVVRGDSAAYFCASSPPSTYSYNEQFFGPGTRLTVL.

This clone turned up a few times. The junction departs from germline at one end; a sequencing error may be responsible. The chain couples TRBV7-7 to TRBJ2-5; TRBD1 is a possible D gene (5 bases). Germline V gives CDR1 SSHAT, CDR2 FNYEAQ (reference sequence). CDR3 length equals 15 residues. CDR3 protein: CASSFRDSGSETQYF. The CDR3 DNA sequence: TGTGCTAGCAGCTTCAGGGATTCTGGGTCGGAGACCCAGTACTTC.

The chain links TRBV19 to TRBJ2-1; TRBD2 matches 12 bases. There are 13 residues in the CDR3. The V gene's germline CDR1 is LNHDA and CDR2 SQIVND (reference sequence). The V gene end was trimmed by 6 bases and the J gene end by 9 bases; junction bases not matched to a gene: 3. The CDR3 spells CASRTSGSPEQFF. The CDR3 coding sequence is TGTGCCAGTAGGACTAGCGGGAGTCCTGAGCAGTTCTTC.

The chain joins TRBV5-1 to TRBJ1-1; D is possibly TRBD1 (5 bases). V gave up 2 bases and J gave up 1 base, with 12 bases separating them. Germline V gives CDR1 SGHRS, CDR2 YFSETQ. CDR3 size: 15 residues. The CDR3 DNA reads as TGCGCCAGCAGCTTTTCGGGGGGAGGGAACACTGAAGCTTTCTTT. It is translated as CASSFSGGGNTEAFF.

This chain joins TRBV5-1 and TRBJ2-7; possibly TRBD1 for D (6 bases). This CDR3 has 13 residues. The germline V and J ends were trimmed by 2 bases and 3 bases, with 9 bases remaining between them. Germline loops: CDR1 SGHRS, CDR2 YFSETQ. CDR3 amino acids: CASSFDRIYEQYF. DNA of the CDR3: TGCGCCAGCAGCTTTGACAGGATCTACGAGCAGTACTTC.

The V call is TRBV7-9, the J call TRBJ1-1, with 7 bases matching TRBD1. Germline V gives CDR1 SEHNR, CDR2 FQNEAQ (reference sequence). The CDR3 loop spans 15 amino acids. V was clipped by 5 bases and J by 0 bases; unmatched bases: 6. CDR3 DNA: TGTGCCAGCAGCCCGGGACAGTCTATGAACACTGAAGCTTTCTTT. Translated, it gives CASSPGQSMNTEAFF. The whole variable domain, filled in from reference TRBV7-9 and TRBJ1-1, reads DTGVSQNPRHKITKRGQNVTFRCDPISEHNRLYWYRQTLGQGPEFLTYFQNEAQLEKSRLLSDRFSAERPKGSFSTLEIQRTEQGDSAMYLCASSPGQSMNTEAFFGQGTRLTVV.

The chain couples TRBV6-5 to TRBJ1-1, with D tentatively TRBD1 (6 bases). CDR1 and CDR2 from the germline V gene are MNHEY and SVGAGI. V lost 5 bases to trimming and J lost 1 base, with 14 bases between them. This CDR3 has 15 residues. CDR3 coding DNA: TGTGCCAGCAGTCTCAACAGGGTTCAGAACACTGAAGCTTTCTTT. Translating gives CASSLNRVQNTEAFF.